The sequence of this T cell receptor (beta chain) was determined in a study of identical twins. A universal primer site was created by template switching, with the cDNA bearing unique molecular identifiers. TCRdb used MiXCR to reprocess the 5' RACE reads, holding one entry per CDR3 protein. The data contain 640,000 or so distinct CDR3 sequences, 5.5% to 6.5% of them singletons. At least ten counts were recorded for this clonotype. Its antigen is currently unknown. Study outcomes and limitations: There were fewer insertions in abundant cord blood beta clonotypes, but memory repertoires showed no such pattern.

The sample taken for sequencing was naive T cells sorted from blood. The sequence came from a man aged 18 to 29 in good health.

CDR3 amino acids: CASPGDVYNEQFF. The CDR3 region has the DNA TGTGCGTCACCCGGGGACGTCTACAATGAGCAGTTCTTC. The chain recombines TRBV2 with TRBJ2-1, with D perhaps given as TRBD1 or TRBD2 (5 bases each). CDR3 size: 13 residues. CDR1 and CDR2 from the germline V gene are SNHLY and FYNNEI. Supplemented by reference TRBV2 and TRBJ2-1, the full variable domain reads EPEVTQTPSHQVTQMGQEVILRCVPISNHLYFYWYRQILGQKVEFLVSFYNNEISEKSEIFDDQFSVERPDGSNFTLKIRSTKLEDSAMYFCASPGDVYNEQFFGPGTRLTVL.